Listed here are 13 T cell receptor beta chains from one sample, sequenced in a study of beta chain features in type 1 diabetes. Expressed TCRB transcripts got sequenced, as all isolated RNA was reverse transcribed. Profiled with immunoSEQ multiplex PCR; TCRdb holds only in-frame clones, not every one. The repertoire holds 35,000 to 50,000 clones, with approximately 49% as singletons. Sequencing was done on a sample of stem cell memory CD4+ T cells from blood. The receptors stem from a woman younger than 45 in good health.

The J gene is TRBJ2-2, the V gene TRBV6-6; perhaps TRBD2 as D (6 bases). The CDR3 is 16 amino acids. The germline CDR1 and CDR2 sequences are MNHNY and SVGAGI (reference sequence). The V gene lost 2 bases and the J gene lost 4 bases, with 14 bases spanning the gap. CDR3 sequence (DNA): TGTGCCAGCAGTTACCGGGAGAAAGCGAGCACCGGGGAGCTGTTTTTT. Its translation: CASSYREKASTGELFF.

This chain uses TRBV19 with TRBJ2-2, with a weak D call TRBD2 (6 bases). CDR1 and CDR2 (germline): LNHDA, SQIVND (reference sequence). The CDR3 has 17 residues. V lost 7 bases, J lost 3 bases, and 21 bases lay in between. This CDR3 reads CASIPEGTDTDTGELFF. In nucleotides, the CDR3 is TGTGCCAGTATACCGGAGGGGACCGACACGGACACCGGGGAGCTGTTTTTT.

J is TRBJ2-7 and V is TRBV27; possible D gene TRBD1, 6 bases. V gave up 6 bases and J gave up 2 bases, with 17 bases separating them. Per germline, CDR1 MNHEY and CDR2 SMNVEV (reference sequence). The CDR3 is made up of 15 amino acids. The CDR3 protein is CASSGEAGTTYEQYF. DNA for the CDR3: TGTGCCAGCAGCGGCGAGGCAGGGACAACCTACGAGCAGTACTTC.

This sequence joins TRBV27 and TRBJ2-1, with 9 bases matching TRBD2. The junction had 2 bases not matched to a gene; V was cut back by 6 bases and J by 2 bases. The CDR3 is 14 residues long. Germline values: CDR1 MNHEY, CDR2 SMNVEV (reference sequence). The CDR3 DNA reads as TGTGCCAGCAGGGCTAGCGGGACCTACAATGAGCAGTTCTTC. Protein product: CASRASGTYNEQFF.

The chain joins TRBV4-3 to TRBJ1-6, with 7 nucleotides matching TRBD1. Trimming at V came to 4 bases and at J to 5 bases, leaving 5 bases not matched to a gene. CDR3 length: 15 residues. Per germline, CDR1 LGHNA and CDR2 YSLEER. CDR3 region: CASSRSDRNNSPLHF. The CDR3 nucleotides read TGCGCCAGCAGCCGCTCGGACAGGAATAATTCACCCCTCCACTTT.

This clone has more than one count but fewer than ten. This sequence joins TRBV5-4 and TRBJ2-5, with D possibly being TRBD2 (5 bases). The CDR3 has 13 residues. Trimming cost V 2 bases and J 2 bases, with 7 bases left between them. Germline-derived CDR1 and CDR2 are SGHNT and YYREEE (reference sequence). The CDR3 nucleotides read TGTGCCAGCAGCTTCAAGCGGCAAGAGACCCAGTACTTC. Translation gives CASSFKRQETQYF.

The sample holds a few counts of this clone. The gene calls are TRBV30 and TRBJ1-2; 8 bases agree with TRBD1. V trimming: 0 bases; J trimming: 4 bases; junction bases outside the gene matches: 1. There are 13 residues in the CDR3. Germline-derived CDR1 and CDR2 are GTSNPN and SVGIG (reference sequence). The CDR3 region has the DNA TGTGCCTGGAGTGTCCAGGGGGCCTATGGCTACACCTTC. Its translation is CAWSVQGAYGYTF.

This CDR3 is CASSLRAGGHNEQFF. The CDR3 DNA reads as TGTGCCAGCAGCTTAAGGGCGGGAGGGCACAATGAGCAGTTCTTC. The chain is built from TRBV11-2 and TRBJ2-1, with TRBD2 matching 9 bases. J was trimmed by 5 bases and V by 2 bases; bases with no gene match: 4. CDR1 and CDR2 (germline): SGHAT, FQNNGV. This CDR3 comprises 15 residues.

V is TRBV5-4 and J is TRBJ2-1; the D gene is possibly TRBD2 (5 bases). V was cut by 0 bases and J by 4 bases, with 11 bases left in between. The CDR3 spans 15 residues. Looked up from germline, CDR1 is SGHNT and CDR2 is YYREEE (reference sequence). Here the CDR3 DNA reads TGTGCCAGCAGCTTGGCCAATCGGGATTACAATGAGCAGTTCTTC. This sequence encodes CASSLANRDYNEQFF.

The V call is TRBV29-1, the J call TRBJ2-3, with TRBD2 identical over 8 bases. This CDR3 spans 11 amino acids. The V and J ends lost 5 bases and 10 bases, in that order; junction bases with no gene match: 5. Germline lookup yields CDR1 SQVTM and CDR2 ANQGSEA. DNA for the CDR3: TGCAGCGTTTCCACGGGAGGGCCGCAGTATTTT. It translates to CSVSTGGPQYF.

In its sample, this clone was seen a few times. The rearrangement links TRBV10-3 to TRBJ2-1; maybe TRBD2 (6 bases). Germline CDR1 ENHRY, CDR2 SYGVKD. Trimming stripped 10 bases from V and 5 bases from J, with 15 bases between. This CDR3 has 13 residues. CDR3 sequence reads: CATTGSSNNEQFF. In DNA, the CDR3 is TGTGCCACTACCGGGAGTTCAAACAATGAGCAGTTCTTC.

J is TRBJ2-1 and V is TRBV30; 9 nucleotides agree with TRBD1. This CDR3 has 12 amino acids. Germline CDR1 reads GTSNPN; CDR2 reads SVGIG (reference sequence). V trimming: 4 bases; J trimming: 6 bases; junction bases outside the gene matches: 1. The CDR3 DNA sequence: TGTGCCTGGAAGACAGGGGGCAATGAGCAGTTCTTC. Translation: CAWKTGGNEQFF. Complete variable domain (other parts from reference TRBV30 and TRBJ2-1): SQTIHQWPATLVQPVGSPLSLECTVEGTSNPNLYWYRQAAGRGLQLLFYSVGIGQISSEVPQNLSASRPQDRQFILSSKKLLLSDSGFYLCAWKTGGNEQFFGPGTRLTVL.

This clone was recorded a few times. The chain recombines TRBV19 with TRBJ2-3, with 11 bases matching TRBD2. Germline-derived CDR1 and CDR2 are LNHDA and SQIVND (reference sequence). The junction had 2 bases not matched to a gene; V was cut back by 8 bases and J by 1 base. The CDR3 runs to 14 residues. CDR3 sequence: CASRTSGRTDTQYF. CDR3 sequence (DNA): TGTGCCAGTCGGACTAGCGGGCGCACAGATACGCAGTATTTT. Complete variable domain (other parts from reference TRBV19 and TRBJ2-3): DGGITQSPKYLFRKEGQNVTLSCEQNLNHDAMYWYRQDPGQGLRLIYYSQIVNDFQKGDIAEGYSVSREKKESFPLTVTSAQKNPTAFYLCASRTSGRTDTQYFGPGTRLTVL.